This T cell receptor (beta chain) was identified during a study of blood T cell repertoires in COVID-19. About the study: Material from acute and convalescent COVID-19 was sourced from the United States, Italy and Spain.

The germline gives CDR1 SGHTA, CDR2 FQGNSA. The ends lost 4 bases at V and 0 bases at J; junction bases unmatched: 10. The CDR3 length is 18 residues. Sequencing used immunoSEQ multiplex PCR; TCRdb keeps in-frame clones, though not all of them. The sample consists of 70,000 to 80,000 clones, 80% of them appearing once. Sequencing was done on a sample of peripheral blood. The TCR sequence derives from a human donor in a cohort sampled during active COVID-19. The rearrangement uses TRBV7-2 and TRBJ2-4; TRBD1 matches 9 bases. CDR3 sequence reads: CASSSRIDRGLAKNIQYF. CDR3 in DNA: TGTGCCAGCAGCTCACGGATTGACAGGGGGTTAGCCAAAAACATTCAGTACTTC.